This TCR beta chain was obtained from a study of T cell repertoires in urothelial bladder cancer. About the study: Of 12 resected lesions, a few were cT2 or greater.

As for this clone: Its specificity is not known.

The study's findings and limits: Benign specimens held more T cells than urothelial carcinoma specimens. Carcinoma specimens had median around 2.1% tumor infiltrating lymphocytes, benign over 10%.

Sequenced by immunoSEQ multiplex PCR; TCRdb stores in-frame clones only, minus some. Altogether fewer than 15,000 clones are present, 66% being singletons, with the ten largest covering roughly 8.7%. The ends were cut back, 6 bases at V and 10 bases at J, with 10 bases in the middle. CDR1 and CDR2 (germline): MNHEY, SVGAGI. The CDR3 runs 12 residues. The sequenced material came from tumor-infiltrating cells from bladder cancer. J is TRBJ1-6 and V is TRBV6-5; D is uncertain. This receptor was obtained from a human donor with urothelial carcinoma. The CDR3 loop is CASSQRVSPLHF. For the CDR3, the DNA is TGTGCCAGCAGCCAACGGGTCTCACCCCTCCACTTT.